These 21 T cell receptor beta chains came from one sample sequenced in a study of T-cell memory formation after mild COVID-19 listed by TCRdb under 2021. Library prep was done by 5' RACE. Sequencing used an Illumina NovaSeq 6000. TCRdb ran its own pipeline on the public reads, namely fastp trimming at Q25 and MiXCR clone calling, and kept in-frame beta chains. Each entry is one CDR3 protein sequence, shown with its most common DNA and genes. For this sample the table gives approximately 170,000 distinct CDR3 sequences, of which approximately 12% were detected only once. Approximately 3.3% of the sample is taken by the ten largest. Sequences were obtained from PBMCs or a T cell subset sorted from them (not recorded which). Every receptor here comes from a man younger than 35 who had mild COVID-19 (a few samples of this study predate the infection). The sample titles of this study are shuffled in the database, so cell type and time point are left out; the donor was told from shared clones.

This clonotype has just a few counts. V and J are TRBV20-1 and TRBJ2-3; D is tentatively TRBD1 or TRBD2 (5 bases each). Germline V gives CDR1 DFQATT, CDR2 SNEGSKA (reference sequence). The CDR3 is made up of 11 amino acids. V dropped 6 bases and J dropped 11 bases, with 15 bases sitting between them. The CDR3 region has the DNA TGCAGTGCCAGCCGGGGCCCAGGGCAGTATTTT. Translation gives CSASRGPGQYF.

This clonotype came up a few times. CDR3 sequence reads: CAASRENGNTEAFF. As DNA, the CDR3 is TGCGCCGCCAGCAGAGAAAACGGGAACACTGAAGCTTTCTTT. The chain employs TRBV5-1 and TRBJ1-1; no definite D call. This CDR3 is built from 14 residues. Trimming took off 10 bases at V and 1 base at J, with 17 bases between the two ends. The germline V gene encodes CDR1 SGHRS and CDR2 YFSETQ. Combining the CDR3 with reference TRBV5-1 and TRBJ1-1 gives the whole variable domain KAGVTQTPRYLIKTRGQQVTLSCSPISGHRSVSWYQQTPGQGLQFLFEYFSETQRNKGNFPGRFSGRQFSNSRSEMNVSTLELGDSALYLCAASRENGNTEAFFGQGTRLTVV.

V gene TRBV29-1 combines with J gene TRBJ2-3; 8 positions match TRBD2. Germline V CDR1 and CDR2: SQVTM, ANQGSEA. The CDR3 is made up of 16 amino acids. The junction had 8 bases not matched to a gene; V was cut back by 3 bases and J by 0 bases. This CDR3 reads CSVEDPLAGSTDTQYF. For the CDR3, the DNA is TGCAGCGTTGAGGACCCTCTAGCGGGTAGCACAGATACGCAGTATTTT.

The chain is built from TRBV6-5 and TRBJ1-2; D unclear. This CDR3 has 12 amino acids. Germline V gene lookup returns CDR1 MNHEY and CDR2 SVGAGI. V dropped 5 bases and J dropped 3 bases, with 7 bases sitting between them. Written as DNA, the CDR3 is TGTGCCAGCAGTCCCCAAGACTATGGCTACACCTTC. Protein sequence: CASSPQDYGYTF.

The sample holds a few counts of this clonotype. The DNA of the CDR3 is TGTGCCAGCAGTACCTCCGTAGGGAGCTCCTACGAGCAGTACTTC. This codes for CASSTSVGSSYEQYF. This chain links TRBV12-3 or TRBV12-4 with TRBJ2-7; a possible D gene is TRBD2 (5 bases). Trimming cost V 5 bases and J 0 bases, with 14 bases left between them. CDR3 length: 15 amino acids.

This clonotype was seen at least ten times. The chain links TRBV5-1 to TRBJ2-5; D is ambiguous. Between the trimmed V and J ends, which lost 0 bases and 7 bases, there was a span of 7 bases. Germline values: CDR1 SGHRS, CDR2 YFSETQ. The CDR3 totals 12 residues. The CDR3 DNA reads TGCGCCAGCAGCTTGGAAGGTGGGACCCAGTACTTC. Protein: CASSLEGGTQYF.

The V gene is TRBV6-2 or TRBV6-3, the J gene TRBJ2-7, with 8 positions matching TRBD1. CDR3 length equals 15 residues. The ends lost 6 bases at V and 2 bases at J; junction bases unmatched: 9. Germline V gene data show CDR1 as MNHEY and CDR2 as SVGEGT. The chain's CDR3 is CASSHGQGITYEQYF. The DNA for the CDR3 is TGTGCCAGCAGCCACGGACAGGGAATAACCTACGAGCAGTACTTC.

The sample holds a few counts of this clonotype. The genes are TRBV9 and TRBJ2-5; D perhaps matches TRBD2 (6 bases). CDR3 size: 14 residues. The germline gives CDR1 SGDLS, CDR2 YYNGEE. V lost 0 bases to trimming and J lost 4 bases, with 10 bases between them. The CDR3 DNA sequence: TGTGCCAGCAGCGTAGCGGGGGTTGGAGAGACCCAGTACTTC. Protein: CASSVAGVGETQYF. The entire variable domain, with the rest obtained from reference TRBV9 and TRBJ2-5, is as follows: DSGVTQTPKHLITATGQRVTLRCSPRSGDLSVYWYQQSLDQGLQFLIQYYNGEERAKGNILERFSAQQFPDLHSELNLSSLELGDSALYFCASSVAGVGETQYFGPGTRLLVL.

This clonotype was detected a few times. The gene calls are TRBV15 and TRBJ1-2; D is unresolved. The V end lost 3 bases, the J end lost 0 bases, and 5 bases lay between the germline ends. Germline lookup yields CDR1 LNHNV and CDR2 YYDKDF (reference sequence). This CDR3 is 13 amino acids long. CDR3 region: CATSRGANYGYTF. CDR3 nucleotides: TGTGCCACCAGCAGGGGAGCTAACTATGGCTACACCTTC.

This clonotype was detected only a few times. The J gene is TRBJ1-5, the V gene TRBV6-2 or TRBV6-3, with 8 bases aligning to TRBD1. This CDR3 comprises 15 residues. Germline CDR1 is MNHEY and CDR2 is SVGEGT. The V and J ends lost 10 bases and 6 bases, in that order; junction bases with no gene match: 14. CDR3 loop: CATIPGQARGQPQHF. CDR3 bases: TGTGCCACCATCCCGGGACAGGCCCGCGGTCAGCCCCAGCATTTT.

The chain joins TRBV7-9 to TRBJ1-2, with 7 bases aligning to TRBD1. V was clipped by 8 bases and J by 1 base; unmatched bases: 10. Looked up from germline, CDR1 is SEHNR and CDR2 is FQNEAQ (reference sequence). CDR3 length equals 15 residues. CDR3 loop: CASSNFGQDNYGYTF. CDR3 in DNA: TGTGCCAGCTCGAACTTCGGACAGGATAACTATGGCTACACCTTC.

This clonotype has a count of ten or more. The chain links TRBV5-1 to TRBJ2-5; D gene unclear. With 7 bases removed from V and 3 bases from J, the gap between germline ends came to 4 bases. The CDR3 is made up of 10 amino acids. Germline V lookup: CDR1 SGHRS, CDR2 YFSETQ. As DNA, the CDR3 is TGCGCCAGCCTCGAAGAGACCCAGTACTTC. Its translation is CASLEETQYF.

This clonotype was detected a few times. The chain recombines TRBV7-6 with TRBJ2-4; D ambiguous. The CDR3 is 12 amino acids. Per the germline V gene, CDR1 is SGHVS and CDR2 is FNYEAQ. The ends were cut back, 5 bases at V and 16 bases at J, with 18 bases in the middle. CDR3 residues: CASSGPRLPLYF. The CDR3, as DNA: TGTGCCAGCAGCGGCCCGAGACTTCCCTTATACTTC.

Only a few counts were recorded for this clonotype. V gene TRBV20-1 combines with J gene TRBJ1-1; no firm D call. Germline CDR1 is DFQATT and CDR2 is SNEGSKA (reference sequence). The ends were cut back, 6 bases at V and 4 bases at J, with 12 bases in the middle. This CDR3 is 12 amino acids long. The CDR3: CSATMGSTEAFF. The CDR3 nucleotides are TGCAGTGCGACAATGGGGAGCACTGAAGCTTTCTTT.

This chain connects TRBV6-5 to TRBJ2-6; unclear D gene. Germline V gene data show CDR1 as MNHEY and CDR2 as SVGAGI. V dropped 7 bases and J dropped 4 bases, with 17 bases sitting between them. CDR3 length: 16 amino acids. The CDR3 spells CASTRWGSEGANVLTF. The CDR3 DNA sequence: TGTGCCAGCACCCGGTGGGGTTCGGAAGGGGCCAACGTCCTGACTTTC.

The rearrangement uses TRBV9 and TRBJ2-7, with D hard to call. V was pared by 0 bases and J by 2 bases, with 15 bases between. CDR3 size: 16 residues. The germline gives CDR1 SGDLS, CDR2 YYNGEE. The CDR3: CASSVVITAPPYEQYF. As DNA, the CDR3 is TGTGCCAGCAGCGTAGTAATAACAGCACCCCCCTACGAGCAGTACTTC.

This clonotype was picked up a small number of times. The chain uses TRBV18 and TRBJ2-7; a weak D match, TRBD1 (6 bases). CDR3 length equals 14 residues. Germline CDR1 and CDR2: KGHSH and LQKENI. Trimming stripped 6 bases from V and 3 bases from J, with 15 bases between. The CDR3: CASSALSGDYEQYV. CDR3 nucleotides: TGTGCCAGCTCCGCTCTTTCAGGGGACTACGAGCAGTACGTC.

Note on this clonotype: Compared with germline, one end of the junction differs, possibly owing to a read error. This chain links TRBV7-9 with TRBJ1-1; D call uncertain. CDR3 length: 16 residues. The germline gives CDR1 SEHNR, CDR2 FQNEAQ (reference sequence). Here the CDR3 DNA reads TGTGCCATCAGCTTAGAAGGAGGTCGCAGGAACACTGAAGCTTTCTTT. It specifies CAISLEGGRRNTEAFF.

The rearrangement links TRBV5-1 to TRBJ1-1, with a possible D match to TRBD1 (6 bases). Germline CDR1 is SGHRS and CDR2 is YFSETQ. The CDR3 covers 19 residues. V lost 1 base, J lost 1 base, and 23 bases lay in between. CDR3 sequence (DNA): TGCGCCAGCAGCTTGCTCCCAACCTACAGGGATTTGGGGAACACTGAAGCTTTCTTT. Protein sequence: CASSLLPTYRDLGNTEAFF.

The chain joins TRBV19 to TRBJ1-5, with 8 bases identical to TRBD1. Trimming removed 2 bases from V and 7 bases from J; junction bases left unmatched: 7. CDR1 LNHDA and CDR2 SQIVND come from the germline V gene (reference sequence). The CDR3 contains 15 residues. The CDR3 nucleotides are TGTGCCAGTAGTATAATCGGACAGGGTGGACAGCCCCAGCATTTT. It yields the protein CASSIIGQGGQPQHF.

This clonotype was observed a handful of times. J is TRBJ1-2 and V is TRBV11-2; D call uncertain. The CDR3 runs to 12 residues. Trimming pared 0 bases from V and 5 bases from J, leaving 4 bases between. Germline CDR1 and CDR2: SGHAT and FQNNGV. The DNA of the CDR3 is TGTGCCAGCAGCTTAGACCCATATGGCTACACCTTC. Amino acid sequence: CASSLDPYGYTF.